This TCR beta chain was sequenced for a study of T cells after posttransplantation cyclophosphamide. Here immunoSEQ multiplex PCR was the method, and the copy in TCRdb shows in-frame clones only, minus some. The table shows 50,000 to 55,000 clones, with 85% to 90% occurring only once. On this clone itself: The antigen is undetermined.

Whole-study results and caveats: Recipient CMV seropositivity and CMV reactivation strongly tracked TRB clonality. Donor-recipient repertoire similarity was low at 1-2 months, rising over year one.

With 4 bases clipped from V and 6 bases from J, the junction kept 13 bases outside the gene matches. The CDR3 runs to 17 residues. Germline CDR1 and CDR2: MDHEN and SYDVKM. The receptor was derived from a man between 25 and 39 years old with a blood cancer, CMV-positive, and with a related stem cell donor. Sequenced sample: PBMCs. The chain uses TRBV28 and TRBJ2-2; the match to TRBD2 covers 8 bases. The CDR3 loop reads CASSSPIVAGGPGELFF. The CDR3 DNA reads TGTGCCAGCAGTTCCCCGATCGTTGCGGGAGGACCCGGGGAGCTGTTTTTT.